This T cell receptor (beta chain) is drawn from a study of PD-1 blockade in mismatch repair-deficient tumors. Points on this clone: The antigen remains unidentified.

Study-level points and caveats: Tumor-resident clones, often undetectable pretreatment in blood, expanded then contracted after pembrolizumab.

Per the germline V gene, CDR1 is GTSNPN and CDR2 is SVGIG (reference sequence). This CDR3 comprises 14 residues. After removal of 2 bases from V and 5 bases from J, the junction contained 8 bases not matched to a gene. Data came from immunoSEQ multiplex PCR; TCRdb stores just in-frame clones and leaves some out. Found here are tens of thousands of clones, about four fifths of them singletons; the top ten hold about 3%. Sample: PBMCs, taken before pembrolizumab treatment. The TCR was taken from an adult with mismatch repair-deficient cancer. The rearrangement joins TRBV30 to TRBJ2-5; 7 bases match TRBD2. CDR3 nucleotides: TGTGCCTGGAGTTCCACCCGGGGAGGGGAGACCCAGTACTTC. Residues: CAWSSTRGGETQYF.